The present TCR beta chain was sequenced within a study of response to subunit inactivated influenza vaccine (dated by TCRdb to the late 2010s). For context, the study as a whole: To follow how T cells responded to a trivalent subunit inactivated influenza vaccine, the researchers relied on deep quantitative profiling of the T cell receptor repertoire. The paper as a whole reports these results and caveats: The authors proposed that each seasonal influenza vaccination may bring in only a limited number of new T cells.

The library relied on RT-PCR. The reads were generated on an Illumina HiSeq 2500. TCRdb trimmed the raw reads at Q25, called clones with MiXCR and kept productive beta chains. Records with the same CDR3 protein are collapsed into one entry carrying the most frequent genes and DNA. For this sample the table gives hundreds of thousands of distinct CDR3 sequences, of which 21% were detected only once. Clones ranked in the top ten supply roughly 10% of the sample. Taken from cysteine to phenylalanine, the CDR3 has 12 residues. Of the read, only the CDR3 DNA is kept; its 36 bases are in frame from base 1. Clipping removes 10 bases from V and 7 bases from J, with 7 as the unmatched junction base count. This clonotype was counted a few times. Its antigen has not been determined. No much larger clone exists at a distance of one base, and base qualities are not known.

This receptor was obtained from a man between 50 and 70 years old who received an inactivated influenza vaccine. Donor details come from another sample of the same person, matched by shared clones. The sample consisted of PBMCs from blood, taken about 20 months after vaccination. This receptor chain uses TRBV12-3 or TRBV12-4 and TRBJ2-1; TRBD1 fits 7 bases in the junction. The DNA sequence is TGTGCCATCCGGGACAGCCAAAATGAGCAGTTCTTC. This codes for CAIRDSQNEQFF.